This T cell receptor (beta chain) originates from a study of blood T cells in healthy people across ages. This clonotype has a handful of counts. Using a J-beta primer mix together with a sample-barcoded 5' primer, a second PCR was run for about 6 to 11 cycles. TCRdb reanalysed the 5' RACE reads using MiXCR and keeps one entry per CDR3 protein. The sample has over 600,000 distinct CDR3 sequences, roughly 41% seen once. This TCR derives from a man older than 75 in good health. The sequenced sample was blood.

The CDR3: CASSRDMGGAYEQYF. CDR3 nucleotides: TGTGCCAGCAGCCGTGACATGGGGGGGGCCTACGAGCAGTACTTC. V usage is TRBV7-9 and J usage is TRBJ2-7; TRBD2 matches at 7 bases. J gave up 2 bases and V 5 bases, and 9 bases lay outside the gene matches. Per the germline V gene, CDR1 is SEHNR and CDR2 is FQNEAQ (reference sequence). This CDR3 contains 15 residues.